These T cell receptor beta chains were read from a single sample in a study of T cells in Graves' hyperthyroidism and ophthalmopathy. TCRdb re-called the multiplex PCR reads through MiXCR, storing one row per CDR3 protein. This sample has under 450,000 distinct CDR3 sequences; roughly 15% occur once, and the top ten carry roughly a third. The sequencing input was blood. The origin of the receptors is a woman in her thirties with Graves' hyperthyroidism that later progressed to Graves' ophthalmopathy. CDR3s include the opening cysteine and the closing phenylalanine or tryptophan. Fields, in order: CDR3 protein, CDR3 DNA, clone size, V gene, D gene, J gene. A D gene is named only where the DNA matches it firmly. Clone size, where shown, is once, few, many, or a class for clones that have expanded.

cdr3_aa: CASSSGVNNEQFF
cdr3_nt: TGTGCCAGCAGCTCCGGCGTTAACAATGAGCAGTTCTTC
clone_size: few
v_call: TRBV7-6
d_call: NA
j_call: TRBJ2-1

cdr3_aa: CSARDLPRGPNQPQHF
cdr3_nt: TGCAGTGCTAGAGATCTTCCCAGGGGCCCAAATCAGCCCCAGCATTTT
clone_size: NA
v_call: TRBV20-1
d_call: NA
j_call: TRBJ1-5

cdr3_aa: CASSPTESSYNEQFF
cdr3_nt: TGTGCCAGCAGCCCCACGGAGAGCTCCTACAATGAGCAGTTCTTC
clone_size: NA
v_call: TRBV6-2/TRBV6-3
d_call: NA
j_call: TRBJ2-1

cdr3_aa: CASSAGSSYEQYF
cdr3_nt: TGTGCCAGCAGTGCCGGGTCCTCCTACGAGCAGTACTTC
clone_size: many
v_call: TRBV2
d_call: NA
j_call: TRBJ2-7

cdr3_aa: CASGSRGSNTEAFF
cdr3_nt: TGTGCCAGCGGATCTCGAGGTTCGAACACTGAAGCTTTCTTT
clone_size: many
v_call: TRBV11-2
d_call: NA
j_call: TRBJ1-1

cdr3_aa: CAISESRGAGYTF
cdr3_nt: TGTGCCATCAGTGAGTCCAGAGGGGCAGGCTACACCTTC
clone_size: many
v_call: TRBV10-3
d_call: NA
j_call: TRBJ1-2

cdr3_aa: CASSISETYRNTEAFF
cdr3_nt: TGTGCCAGTAGTATTTCCGAGACGTATAGGAACACTGAAGCTTTCTTT
clone_size: many
v_call: TRBV19
d_call: NA
j_call: TRBJ1-1

cdr3_aa: CASRLDRTLNTEAFF
cdr3_nt: TGTGCCAGTAGGTTAGACAGGACCCTGAACACTGAAGCTTTCTTT
clone_size: many
v_call: TRBV19
d_call: NA
j_call: TRBJ1-1

cdr3_aa: CSADKTGKTGRAGTYEQYF
cdr3_nt: TGCAGTGCCGATAAAACGGGGAAGACAGGGAGGGCGGGAACCTACGAGCAGTACTTC
clone_size: NA
v_call: TRBV20-1
d_call: NA
j_call: TRBJ2-7

cdr3_aa: CASSAYAEHYEQYF
cdr3_nt: TGCGCCAGCAGCGCGTACGCAGAACACTACGAGCAGTACTTC
clone_size: NA
v_call: TRBV5-1
d_call: NA
j_call: TRBJ2-7

cdr3_aa: CASSHRDRGREQYF
cdr3_nt: TGTGCCAGCAGCCACCGGGACAGGGGGCGCGAGCAGTACTTC
clone_size: few
v_call: TRBV6-1
d_call: TRBD1
j_call: TRBJ2-7

cdr3_aa: CSARALSYNEQFF
cdr3_nt: TGCAGTGCTAGAGCCCTCTCCTACAATGAGCAGTTCTTC
clone_size: NA
v_call: TRBV20-1
d_call: NA
j_call: TRBJ2-1

cdr3_aa: CASSWTSGTQYF
cdr3_nt: TGTGCCAGCAGTTGGACTAGCGGGACTCAGTACTTC
clone_size: many
v_call: TRBV2
d_call: TRBD2
j_call: TRBJ2-7

cdr3_aa: CASRAGVHTEAFF
cdr3_nt: TGTGCCAGCAGGGCCGGGGTCCACACTGAAGCTTTCTTT
clone_size: NA
v_call: TRBV6-2/TRBV6-3
d_call: NA
j_call: TRBJ1-1

cdr3_aa: CASISVAPYNEQFF
cdr3_nt: TGTGCCAGCATCTCGGTGGCCCCCTACAATGAGCAGTTCTTC
clone_size: many
v_call: TRBV2
d_call: NA
j_call: TRBJ2-1

cdr3_aa: CASSPWTGQTGELFF
cdr3_nt: TGTGCCAGTAGTCCGTGGACAGGGCAAACCGGGGAGCTGTTTTTT
clone_size: few
v_call: TRBV19
d_call: TRBD1
j_call: TRBJ2-2

cdr3_aa: CASNDFSMNTEAFF
cdr3_nt: TGCGCCAGCAACGATTTCTCTATGAACACTGAAGCTTTCTTT
clone_size: few
v_call: TRBV10-2
d_call: NA
j_call: TRBJ1-1

cdr3_aa: CASSMDSGMLGEQFF
cdr3_nt: TGTGCCAGTAGTATGGATAGCGGGATGTTGGGTGAGCAGTTCTTC
clone_size: NA
v_call: TRBV19
d_call: TRBD2
j_call: TRBJ2-1

cdr3_aa: CSAREGHPDTQYF
cdr3_nt: TGCAGCGCCAGGGAAGGGCACCCAGATACGCAGTATTTT
clone_size: NA
v_call: TRBV29-1
d_call: NA
j_call: TRBJ2-3

cdr3_aa: CASSQEGGSSYNEQFF
cdr3_nt: TGCGCCAGCAGCCAAGAGGGCGGGAGTTCCTACAATGAGCAGTTCTTC
clone_size: NA
v_call: TRBV4-3
d_call: TRBD2
j_call: TRBJ2-1

cdr3_aa: CASRDPYNSPLHF
cdr3_nt: TGTGCCAGCAGGGATCCCTATAATTCACCCCTCCACTTT
clone_size: many
v_call: TRBV6-1
d_call: NA
j_call: TRBJ1-6

cdr3_aa: CASNPRSGGGSSYNEQFF
cdr3_nt: TGTGCCAGCAACCCAAGAAGCGGGGGGGGCAGCTCCTACAATGAGCAGTTCTTC
clone_size: many
v_call: TRBV7-8
d_call: TRBD2
j_call: TRBJ2-1

cdr3_aa: CASSPPGGSSQPQHF
cdr3_nt: TGTGCCAGCTCACCCCCCGGGGGTTCGAGTCAGCCCCAGCATTTT
clone_size: many
v_call: TRBV18
d_call: NA
j_call: TRBJ1-5

cdr3_aa: CASSFYAPLGADTQYF
cdr3_nt: TGTGCCAGCAGCTTTTACGCGCCGTTAGGGGCAGATACGCAGTATTTT
clone_size: few
v_call: TRBV7-9
d_call: NA
j_call: TRBJ2-3

cdr3_aa: CSAWRELNEQFF
cdr3_nt: TGCAGTGCGTGGCGGGAGCTCAATGAGCAGTTCTTC
clone_size: many
v_call: TRBV20-1
d_call: TRBD2
j_call: TRBJ2-1

cdr3_aa: CASTQYAEQFF
cdr3_nt: TGTGCCAGCACTCAGTATGCTGAGCAGTTCTTC
clone_size: many
v_call: TRBV12-3/TRBV12-4
d_call: NA
j_call: TRBJ2-1

cdr3_aa: CASSLEAAGVGNSPLHF
cdr3_nt: TGTGCCAGCAGCTTGGAAGCGGCAGGGGTAGGAAATTCACCCCTCCACTTT
clone_size: many
v_call: TRBV5-5
d_call: NA
j_call: TRBJ1-6

cdr3_aa: CASRPGQGTHATYNEQFF
cdr3_nt: TGTGCCAGCAGGCCGGGACAGGGGACCCACGCCACATACAATGAGCAGTTCTTC
clone_size: many
v_call: TRBV6-1
d_call: TRBD1
j_call: TRBJ2-1

cdr3_aa: CATETPTQREYSNQPQHF
cdr3_nt: TGTGCCACCGAAACTCCCACGCAGCGCGAATATAGCAATCAGCCCCAGCATTTT
clone_size: few
v_call: TRBV24-1
d_call: NA
j_call: TRBJ1-5

cdr3_aa: CATSSGGLHTDTQYF
cdr3_nt: TGTGCCACCAGCAGCGGGGGGCTACACACAGATACGCAGTATTTT
clone_size: many
v_call: TRBV15
d_call: NA
j_call: TRBJ2-3

cdr3_aa: CASSPGVAGELFF
cdr3_nt: TGTGCCAGCAGTCCAGGGGTGGCCGGGGAGCTGTTTTTT
clone_size: few
v_call: TRBV27
d_call: NA
j_call: TRBJ2-2

cdr3_aa: CSVDPGQGFSGELFF
cdr3_nt: TGCAGCGTTGATCCGGGACAGGGTTTCTCCGGGGAGCTGTTTTTT
clone_size: few
v_call: TRBV29-1
d_call: TRBD1
j_call: TRBJ2-2

cdr3_aa: CASSLWSVYRNNEQFF
cdr3_nt: TGTGCCAGTAGTCTTTGGTCAGTGTACCGCAACAATGAGCAGTTCTTC
clone_size: many
v_call: TRBV19
d_call: NA
j_call: TRBJ2-1

cdr3_aa: CASSLESGETGELFF
cdr3_nt: TGTGCCAGCAGTTTAGAGTCGGGAGAGACCGGGGAGCTGTTTTTT
clone_size: many
v_call: TRBV28
d_call: NA
j_call: TRBJ2-2

cdr3_aa: CSVRGDWGGYEQFF
cdr3_nt: TGCAGCGTTAGAGGGGACTGGGGGGGCTATGAGCAGTTCTTC
clone_size: NA
v_call: TRBV29-1
d_call: NA
j_call: TRBJ2-1

cdr3_aa: CASSLQGEAFF
cdr3_nt: TGTGCCAGCAGCCTACAGGGAGAAGCTTTCTTT
clone_size: NA
v_call: TRBV3-1
d_call: NA
j_call: TRBJ1-1

cdr3_aa: CSAFRDTAKNIQYF
cdr3_nt: TGCAGTGCGTTCCGGGATACGGCCAAAAACATTCAGTACTTC
clone_size: few
v_call: TRBV20-1
d_call: NA
j_call: TRBJ2-4

cdr3_aa: CASSLAALGLGNEQFF
cdr3_nt: TGCGCCAGCAGCTTGGCGGCCCTAGGATTGGGCAATGAGCAGTTCTTC
clone_size: NA
v_call: TRBV5-1
d_call: NA
j_call: TRBJ2-1

cdr3_aa: CASSWASGGVDSYEQYF
cdr3_nt: TGTGCCAGCAGCTGGGCTAGCGGGGGGGTAGACTCCTACGAGCAGTACTTC
clone_size: NA
v_call: TRBV3-1
d_call: TRBD2
j_call: TRBJ2-7

cdr3_aa: CASKRGRGTDTQYF
cdr3_nt: TGTGCCAGCAAACGCGGGAGAGGAACAGATACGCAGTATTTT
clone_size: many
v_call: TRBV27
d_call: TRBD2
j_call: TRBJ2-3

cdr3_aa: CASSLEGATTYEQYF
cdr3_nt: TGCGCCAGCAGCTTGGAAGGGGCAACCACCTACGAGCAGTACTTC
clone_size: many
v_call: TRBV5-1
d_call: NA
j_call: TRBJ2-7

cdr3_aa: CASSLRIDSYNEQFF
cdr3_nt: TGTGCCAGCAGCCTAAGGATTGACTCCTACAATGAGCAGTTCTTC
clone_size: many
v_call: TRBV11-2
d_call: NA
j_call: TRBJ2-1

cdr3_aa: CAWSPRAPNTGELFF
cdr3_nt: TGTGCCTGGAGTCCTAGGGCCCCGAACACCGGGGAGCTGTTTTTT
clone_size: few
v_call: TRBV30
d_call: NA
j_call: TRBJ2-2

cdr3_aa: CASSQETGGPLEQYF
cdr3_nt: TGCGCCAGCAGCCAAGAGACAGGGGGCCCCCTCGAGCAGTACTTC
clone_size: NA
v_call: TRBV4-1
d_call: TRBD1
j_call: TRBJ2-7

cdr3_aa: CASSWGQGNTEAFF
cdr3_nt: TGTGCCAGCAGTTGGGGACAGGGGAACACTGAAGCTTTCTTT
clone_size: many
v_call: TRBV6-1
d_call: TRBD1
j_call: TRBJ1-1

cdr3_aa: CASSPTNERLFF
cdr3_nt: TGTGCCAGCTCGCCAACTAATGAAAGACTGTTTTTT
clone_size: NA
v_call: TRBV18
d_call: NA
j_call: TRBJ1-4

cdr3_aa: CASSFLGVGNQPQHF
cdr3_nt: TGTGCCAGCAGTTTTCTGGGAGTAGGCAATCAGCCCCAGCATTTT
clone_size: NA
v_call: TRBV12-3/TRBV12-4
d_call: NA
j_call: TRBJ1-5

cdr3_aa: CASRLTADTEAFF
cdr3_nt: TGTGCCAGCAGGTTGACAGCCGACACTGAAGCTTTCTTT
clone_size: many
v_call: TRBV6-1
d_call: NA
j_call: TRBJ1-1

cdr3_aa: CASSLGGTHGDEQFF
cdr3_nt: TGCGCCAGCAGCTTGGGTGGGACACATGGCGATGAGCAGTTCTTC
clone_size: NA
v_call: TRBV5-1
d_call: NA
j_call: TRBJ2-1

cdr3_aa: CASSPILQHEQYF
cdr3_nt: TGTGCCAGCAGTCCCATCCTACAGCACGAGCAGTACTTC
clone_size: many
v_call: TRBV6-1
d_call: NA
j_call: TRBJ2-7

cdr3_aa: CASSQGTVRGEQYF
cdr3_nt: TGTGCCAGCAGCCAGGGGACCGTCCGGGGAGAGCAGTACTTC
clone_size: few
v_call: TRBV7-9
d_call: NA
j_call: TRBJ2-7

cdr3_aa: CASSLPPSGRNRNEQFF
cdr3_nt: TGTGCCAGCAGCTTACCTCCTAGCGGGAGGAATAGGAATGAGCAGTTCTTC
clone_size: few
v_call: TRBV7-6
d_call: TRBD2
j_call: TRBJ2-1

cdr3_aa: CASSLTWRDTGELFF
cdr3_nt: TGTGCCAGCAGTTTGACGTGGAGGGACACCGGGGAGCTGTTTTTT
clone_size: many
v_call: TRBV12-3/TRBV12-4
d_call: NA
j_call: TRBJ2-2

cdr3_aa: CASSQVGGWGPGNEQFF
cdr3_nt: TGCGCCAGCAGCCAAGTGGGGGGGTGGGGGCCCGGCAATGAGCAGTTCTTC
clone_size: few
v_call: TRBV4-1
d_call: NA
j_call: TRBJ2-1

cdr3_aa: CASSLILPSSYNEQFF
cdr3_nt: TGTGCCAGCAGCTTAATTCTCCCAAGCTCCTACAATGAGCAGTTCTTC
clone_size: few
v_call: TRBV7-8
d_call: NA
j_call: TRBJ2-1